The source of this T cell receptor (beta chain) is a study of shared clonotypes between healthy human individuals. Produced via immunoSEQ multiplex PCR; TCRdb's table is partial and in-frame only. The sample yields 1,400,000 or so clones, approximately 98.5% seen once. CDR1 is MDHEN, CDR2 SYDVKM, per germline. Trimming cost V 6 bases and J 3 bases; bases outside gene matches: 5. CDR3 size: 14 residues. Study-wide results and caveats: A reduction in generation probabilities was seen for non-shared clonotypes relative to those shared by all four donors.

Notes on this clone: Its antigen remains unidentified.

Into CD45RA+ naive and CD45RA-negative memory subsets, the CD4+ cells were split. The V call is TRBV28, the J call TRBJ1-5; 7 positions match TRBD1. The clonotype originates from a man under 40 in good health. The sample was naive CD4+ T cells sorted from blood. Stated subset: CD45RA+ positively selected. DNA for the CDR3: TGTGCCAGCAGGACGGGACAGCACAATCAGCCCCAGCATTTT. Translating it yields CASRTGQHNQPQHF. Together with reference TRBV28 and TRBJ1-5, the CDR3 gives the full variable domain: DVKVTQSSRYLVKRTGEKVFLECVQDMDHENMFWYRQDPGLGLRLIYFSYDVKMKEKGDIPEGYSVSREKKERFSLILESASTNQTSMYLCASRTGQHNQPQHFGDGTRLSIL.